This T cell receptor beta chain was identified in a study of CD8 T cells in Susac syndrome. Across the whole study: Susac syndrome patients were untreated, on corticosteroids with some adding intravenous immunoglobulin, or on intravenous immunoglobulin only.

RNA totalling roughly 0.45 to 1 ug underwent reverse transcription with random hexamers. Multiplex immunoSEQ PCR targeted 54 Vbeta and 13 Jbeta TCR beta segments. MiXCR was run by TCRdb on the immunoSEQ multiplex PCR reads, yielding one entry per CDR3 protein. The sample includes 130,000 or so distinct CDR3 sequences, nearly 96% of them seen just once. The CDR3 sequence is 17 residues long. CDR1 SGHTA and CDR2 FQGNSA come from the germline V gene. V gave up 3 bases and J gave up 4 bases; unmatched junction bases: 14. Recently defined diagnostic criteria for definite or probable disease were fulfilled by Susac syndrome patients. Both CD4+ and CD8+ T cells were negatively isolated, and TEMRA cells underwent FACS enrichment.

The clonotype comes from a human donor with Susac syndrome. Specimen: CD4+ T cells from PBMCs. The V gene is TRBV7-2, the J gene TRBJ2-5; 7 bases fit TRBD2. As DNA, the CDR3 is TGTGCCAGCAGCTTTACCCGCTCCCCTAGCGGAGGAGAGACCCAGTACTTC. It specifies CASSFTRSPSGGETQYF. Full variable domain (missing parts from reference TRBV7-2 and TRBJ2-5): GAGVSQSPSNKVTEKGKDVELRCDPISGHTALYWYRQSLGQGLEFLIYFQGNSAPDKSGLPSDRFSAERTGGSVSTLTIQRTQQEDSAVYLCASSFTRSPSGGETQYFGPGTRLLVL.